This T cell receptor beta chain was identified in a study of shared clonotypes between healthy human individuals. Overall study results and limits: Among donors, the sharing of clonotypes was expected to be influenced by sequencing depth.

CDR3 size: 21 residues. Germline lookup yields CDR1 SGHVS and CDR2 FQNEAQ. Trimming removed 1 base from V and 2 bases from J, with 27 bases in between. Deep level was the assay's run setting. Assay used: immunoSEQ multiplex PCR; TCRdb lists only in-frame clones, some missing. The table lists 1.5 million to 2.5 million clones, 85% to 95% of them singletons. Naivety among CD8 cells was defined by CD45RO negativity and positive CCR7 selection, thereby excluding terminally differentiated effector memory CD45RA+ cells. As concerns this clone: Its matching antigen is unknown.

This chain links TRBV7-8 with TRBJ2-1, with D perhaps TRBD1 or TRBD2 (5 bases each). This receptor was obtained from a young man in good health. The source material was naive CD8+ T cells sorted from blood. CDR3 protein: CASSLVDVVGDRPFPYNEQFF. CDR3 sequence (DNA): TGTGCCAGCAGCTTAGTAGACGTTGTGGGGGACCGACCTTTCCCCTACAATGAGCAGTTCTTC.